What follows describes a single T cell receptor (beta chain). This clonotype was seen many times. Its target antigen remains unknown. Base qualities are not at hand, and no much larger clone is one base apart. The CDR3 has 13 amino acids, counting the end cysteine and phenylalanine. Just CDR3 DNA is preserved here, 39 bases in frame from base 1. V loses 0 bases, J loses 6 bases, and the germline ends lie 9 bases apart. CDR1 and CDR2 (ENHRY, SYGVKD) derive from the germline V gene. The sample is drawn from a study of neurological immune-mediated disorders (dated by TCRdb to about 2019). About the full investigation: Of the 35 or so multiple sclerosis patients, around 31 had relapsing-remitting MS and 3 had secondary progressive MS. The study compared peripheral blood TCR-beta repertoires of HTLV-I-associated myelopathy (HAM/TSP) patients, multiple sclerosis patients and healthy controls using UMI-based sequencing. The cohort comprised around 70 subjects: some 14 HAM/TSP patients, some 35 multiple sclerosis patients and around 20 healthy controls. The roughly 100 TCR-beta libraries included longitudinal samples, technical triplicates and paired sorted CD4+ and CD8+ T-cell subsets alongside PBMC samples.

cDNA was synthesized by template-switch 5'RACE using a primer carrying a 10-nucleotide random unique molecular identifier by which each TCR transcript was tagged. Every sequencing run yielded over 170 million TCR-beta sequences covering 15-18 subjects. The RNeasy kit was used for extraction of total RNA. TCR-beta VDJ regions were amplified with primers for the TCR constant region and the 5'RACE anchor, using the KAPA Real-time Library Amplification kit. Sample indexes and Illumina adaptors were added in a first PCR, after which library yield was increased in a second PCR. After Ampure bead purification, the TCR product of roughly 650 bp was size-selected on a 2% E-gel SizeSelection system. Library quality was checked on a Bioanalyzer, concentration was measured with Qubit, and libraries were quantified with the Kapa Library Quantification kit before pooling. Libraries were sequenced paired-end 2 x 150 bp on an Illumina HiSeq 2500. To increase sequence diversity, roughly 24-32% phiX was spiked into each library pool. On the authors' methods: Quality-filtered reads were processed with the UMI-based MiGEC pipeline, which removed over 75% of raw TCR sequences during error correction. VDJ genes were aligned to IMGT germline references, and each clonotype was defined by a unique CDR3 amino acid sequence together with V-J genes. Clonal expansion, Shannon diversity, and CDR3 relatedness (CalcPairwiseDistances, ClusterSamples) were evaluated with VDJtools, and phylogenetic trees were built with CLCbio workbench. A clone was classed as expanded if it had 8 or more unique UMIs, a cutoff based on coefficient-of-variation modelling across technical triplicates. TCRdb redid the processing of the public reads, applying fastp at Q25 and MiXCR, and retained in-frame beta chains. Records with the same CDR3 protein are collapsed into one entry carrying the most frequent genes and DNA. The V and J calls were not made by the authors but by TCRdb's processing. The sample records about 55,000 distinct CDR3 sequences, about 4% of which are singletons. The top ten clonotypes cover 2.9% of the sample.

General conclusions and limits of the study: No identical CDR3 amino acid sequences were shared among expanded clones across subjects, suggesting private TCR-beta repertoires in all groups. No clinical or MRI features were associated with the MS cluster, and the authors said that larger cohorts are needed. TCR clonal expansion was greatest in HAM/TSP patients and smallest in MS patients, who ranked below even healthy controls. In a phylogenetic analysis, the repertoires of 18 out of 34 MS patients fell into a single cluster of related CDR3 sequences, pointing to a possible signature at the repertoire level.

For unsorted PBMC libraries, 2 million PBMCs were used after storage in RNAlater at -80 degrees C until RNA extraction. Multiple sclerosis patients were enrolled in a US clinical protocol evaluating disease progression by magnetic resonance imaging. Peripheral blood was subjected to Ficoll-Hypaque density gradient centrifugation to isolate PBMCs, which were then cryopreserved in liquid nitrogen. The sequence is built from TRBV10-3 and TRBJ2-7; TRBD1 is a weak D gene call, 5 bases matching. This clonotype was sampled from a middle-aged man with multiple sclerosis. Sequenced material: PBMCs. The CDR3 loop reads CAISESQDREQYF. The nucleotides are TGTGCCATCAGTGAGTCACAGGACCGCGAGCAGTACTTC.